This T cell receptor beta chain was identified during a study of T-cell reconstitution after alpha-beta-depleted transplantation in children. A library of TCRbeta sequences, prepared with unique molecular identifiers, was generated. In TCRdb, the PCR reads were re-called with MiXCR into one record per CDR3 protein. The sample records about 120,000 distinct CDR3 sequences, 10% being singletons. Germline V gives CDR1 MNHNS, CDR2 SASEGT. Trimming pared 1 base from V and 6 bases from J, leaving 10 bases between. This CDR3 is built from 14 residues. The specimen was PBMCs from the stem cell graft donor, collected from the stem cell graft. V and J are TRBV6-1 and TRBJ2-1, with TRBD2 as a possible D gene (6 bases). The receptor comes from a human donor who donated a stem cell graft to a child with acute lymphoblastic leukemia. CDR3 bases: TGTGCCAGCAGTGAAGTAAGGAGGGCCAATGAGCAGTTCTTC. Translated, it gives CASSEVRRANEQFF.